A single sample is the source of the 32 T cell receptor beta chains below, sequenced in a study of cytomegalovirus exposure and HLA in healthy donors. Primers: 60 Vbeta forward and 13 Jbeta reverse. Some clones are missing from TCRdb's copy, which holds only in-frame ones; the method was immunoSEQ multiplex PCR. Of 130,000 or so clones detected, approximately 85% appear once; the ten largest clones hold roughly 6.7%. Sequencing was carried out using PBMCs. These receptors all stem from a woman between 25 and 40 years old in good health and CMV-seropositive.

This chain uses TRBV28 with TRBJ2-7; perhaps TRBD1 as D (5 bases). From germline, CDR1 is MDHEN and CDR2 SYDVKM. The germline V and J ends were trimmed by 2 bases and 5 bases, with 7 bases remaining between them. The CDR3 consists of 12 residues. The CDR3 sequence: CASSLGAHEQYF. The DNA for the CDR3 is TGTGCCAGCAGTTTAGGGGCCCACGAGCAGTACTTC.

The CDR3 region is CASSLGLAGGPTYF. The CDR3 DNA reads as TGTGCCAGCAGCTTAGGGCTAGCGGGGGGGCCGACTTATTTT. The V call is TRBV7-3, the J call TRBJ2-3; 12 bases are shared with TRBD2. V shed 2 bases and J 15 bases; nucleotides not matched to a gene: 9. Germline-derived CDR1 and CDR2 are SGHTA and FQGTGA. CDR3 length: 14 residues.

This clone was recorded a few times. This chain uses TRBV11-3 with TRBJ2-2, with D possibly being TRBD2 (5 bases). Germline CDR1 and CDR2: SGHNT and YENEEA. This CDR3 has 13 amino acids. Trimming stripped 5 bases from V and 7 bases from J, with 11 bases between. CDR3 DNA sequence: TGTGCCAGCAGCAAGGACTCATACGGGGAGCTGTTTTTT. Translation gives CASSKDSYGELFF.

The chain combines TRBV7-9 with TRBJ1-2; D might be TRBD1 (5 bases). With 8 bases removed from V and 4 bases from J, the gap between germline ends came to 11 bases. The CDR3 is made up of 12 amino acids. Germline V lookup: CDR1 SEHNR, CDR2 FQNEAQ (reference sequence). The CDR3 bases are TGTGCCAGCCTAGGGGAAGGCTATGGCTACACCTTC. Translation gives CASLGEGYGYTF.

The chain combines TRBV5-1 with TRBJ1-1, with D tentatively TRBD1 (5 bases). Germline V gives CDR1 SGHRS, CDR2 YFSETQ. This CDR3 is 14 amino acids long. V was clipped by 2 bases and J by 4 bases, with 12 bases between them. DNA of the CDR3: TGCGCCAGCAGCTTCATAACAGGAGCCACTGAAGCTTTCTTT. Its translation: CASSFITGATEAFF.

The V call is TRBV5-1, the J call TRBJ2-5, with a tentative D call TRBD2 (5 bases). CDR1 and CDR2 from the germline V gene are SGHRS and YFSETQ. Trimming stripped 4 bases from V and 1 base from J, with 14 bases between. The CDR3 length is 15 residues. CDR3 residues: CASSLRGGPQETQYF. The CDR3 DNA is TGCGCCAGCAGCCTGCGAGGCGGGCCCCAAGAGACCCAGTACTTC.

The V gene is TRBV4-1, the J gene TRBJ2-5; 7 positions agree with TRBD1. Trimming removed 6 bases from V and 4 bases from J; junction bases left unmatched: 8. CDR1 is MGHRA and CDR2 is YSYEKL in the germline V gene. The CDR3 runs 14 residues. The CDR3 nucleotides are TGCGCCAGCAGTTCACAGGGGTTCACAGAGACCCAGTACTTC. Residues: CASSSQGFTETQYF.

CDR3 sequence: CASSIGQNQPQHF. CDR3 sequence (DNA): TGTGCCAGCTCAATCGGACAGAATCAGCCCCAGCATTTT. V and J are TRBV18 and TRBJ1-5; possible D gene TRBD1, 6 bases. Germline lookup yields CDR1 KGHSH and CDR2 LQKENI. The CDR3 consists of 13 residues. V was cut by 5 bases and J by 4 bases, with 9 bases left in between. Combining the CDR3 with reference TRBV18 and TRBJ1-5 gives the whole variable domain NAGVMQNPRHLVRRRGQEARLRCSPMKGHSHVYWYRQLPEEGLKFMVYLQKENIIDESGMPKERFSAEFPKEGPSILRIQQVVRGDSAAYFCASSIGQNQPQHFGDGTRLSIL.

This clone was seen more than once but under ten times. The J gene is TRBJ1-5, the V gene TRBV2; TRBD1 matches at 9 bases. The CDR3 runs to 17 residues. V was clipped by 6 bases and J by 1 base; unmatched bases: 10. Germline V lookup: CDR1 SNHLY, CDR2 FYNNEI. The CDR3 loop is CASRGAGTGLSNQPQHF. The CDR3 region has the DNA TGTGCCAGCAGGGGAGCCGGGACAGGGTTAAGCAATCAGCCCCAGCATTTT. Complete variable domain (other parts from reference TRBV2 and TRBJ1-5): EPEVTQTPSHQVTQMGQEVILRCVPISNHLYFYWYRQILGQKVEFLVSFYNNEISEKSEIFDDQFSVERPDGSNFTLKIRSTKLEDSAMYFCASRGAGTGLSNQPQHFGDGTRLSIL.

The chain has TRBV9 and TRBJ1-1, with D unclear. From germline, CDR1 is SGDLS and CDR2 YYNGEE. This CDR3 is 13 amino acids long. V was trimmed by 4 bases and J by 5 bases, leaving 12 bases between them. The CDR3 spells CASSTTSGTEAFF. In nucleotides, the CDR3 is TGTGCCAGCAGCACAACCTCGGGGACTGAAGCTTTCTTT.

This chain uses TRBV5-4 with TRBJ2-1; tentatively, D is TRBD2 (5 bases). CDR3 length: 16 amino acids. Germline V gene data show CDR1 as SGHNT and CDR2 as YYREEE (reference sequence). Trimming removed 0 bases at V and 8 bases at J, with 18 bases between. The CDR3: CASSLAGTSWRDEQFF. The CDR3 nucleotides read TGTGCCAGCAGCTTGGCGGGTACTAGTTGGCGGGATGAGCAGTTCTTC.

J is TRBJ1-1 and V is TRBV7-9; TRBD1 is a possible D gene (5 bases). The CDR3 runs to 15 residues. In germline, CDR1 is SEHNR, CDR2 FQNEAQ (reference sequence). The V and J ends lost 5 bases and 4 bases respectively, with 17 bases between them. Here the CDR3 DNA reads TGTGCCAGCAGCGTTTCGCAGGGAAGGAGCACTGAAGCTTTCTTT. It specifies CASSVSQGRSTEAFF.

This chain links TRBV5-6 with TRBJ1-1; 7 bases line up with TRBD1. The germline V gene has CDR1 SGHDT and CDR2 YYEEEE. V lost 2 bases to trimming and J lost 3 bases; unmatched junction nucleotides: 4. The CDR3 is made up of 14 amino acids. The CDR3 protein is CASSLQGSYTEAFF. DNA for the CDR3: TGTGCCAGCAGCTTACAGGGGAGCTACACTGAAGCTTTCTTT.

In regard to this clone: The sample carries other DNA sequences with the same CDR3. This chain joins TRBV5-1 and TRBJ2-2, with D uncertain. CDR3 length: 13 residues. With 0 bases removed from V and 5 bases from J, the gap between germline ends came to 5 bases. Germline V gene sequence: CDR1 SGHRS, CDR2 YFSETQ. This CDR3 reads CASSLAVTGELFF. The CDR3 coding sequence is TGCGCCAGCAGCTTGGCGGTGACCGGGGAGCTGTTTTTT.

V and J are TRBV5-8 and TRBJ2-7, with D tentatively TRBD2 (5 bases). V lost 0 bases, J lost 5 bases, and 12 bases lay in between. Germline CDR1 and CDR2: SGHTS and YDEGEE. This CDR3 region has 14 residues. In DNA form, the CDR3 reads TGTGCCAGCAGCTTGGGAAGCGGTCCCAACGAGCAGTACTTC. Translated: CASSLGSGPNEQYF.

The chain has TRBV5-1 and TRBJ2-1; TRBD1 might be the D (6 bases). Germline-derived CDR1 and CDR2 are SGHRS and YFSETQ. V lost 6 bases to trimming and J lost 3 bases, with 25 bases between them. The CDR3 contains 18 residues. CDR3: CASNGAGGSGFGYNEQFF. The CDR3 bases are TGCGCCAGCAACGGCGCTGGGGGCAGTGGGTTCGGCTACAATGAGCAGTTCTTC.

The CDR3 coding sequence is TGTGCCAGCAAGACAACAGGCCCGAACACTGAAGCTTTCTTT. Translation gives CASKTTGPNTEAFF. V is TRBV7-9 and J is TRBJ1-1; maybe TRBD1 (5 bases). V was shortened by 7 bases and J by 1 base, with 13 bases between the two germline ends. The CDR3 has 14 amino acids. Looked up from germline, CDR1 is SEHNR and CDR2 is FQNEAQ (reference sequence).

The V and J genes are TRBV28 and TRBJ1-4; 7 positions agree with TRBD1. J gave up 4 bases and V 2 bases, and 10 bases lay outside the gene matches. The CDR3 sequence is 17 residues long. Germline loops: CDR1 MDHEN, CDR2 SYDVKM. The CDR3 loop is CASSLDTAGQFNEKLFF. The CDR3, as DNA: TGTGCCAGCAGTTTAGATACGGCGGGACAGTTTAATGAAAAACTGTTTTTT.

The rearrangement links TRBV2 to TRBJ1-2; 7 nucleotides align to TRBD1. CDR1 SNHLY and CDR2 FYNNEI come from the germline V gene. The V and J ends lost 6 bases and 3 bases, in that order; junction bases with no gene match: 4. The CDR3 is 13 amino acids. The CDR3 region has the DNA TGTGCCAGCAGACTCGGGACAGACTATGGCTACACCTTC. Amino acid sequence: CASRLGTDYGYTF. The whole variable domain, filled in from reference TRBV2 and TRBJ1-2, reads EPEVTQTPSHQVTQMGQEVILRCVPISNHLYFYWYRQILGQKVEFLVSFYNNEISEKSEIFDDQFSVERPDGSNFTLKIRSTKLEDSAMYFCASRLGTDYGYTFGSGTRLTVV.

V gene TRBV28 combines with J gene TRBJ2-3, with TRBD2 matching over 7 bases. After removal of 2 bases from V and 3 bases from J, the junction contained 5 bases not matched to a gene. The V gene's germline CDR1 is MDHEN and CDR2 SYDVKM. This CDR3 comprises 15 residues. The CDR3 sequence is CASSLLWGGTDTQYF. CDR3 bases: TGTGCCAGCAGTTTACTCTGGGGGGGGACAGATACGCAGTATTTT.

The chain links TRBV28 to TRBJ2-5, with 16 bases identical to TRBD2. CDR3 length: 14 amino acids. The V and J ends lost 6 bases and 5 bases, in that order; junction bases with no gene match: 0. Germline CDR1 is MDHEN and CDR2 is SYDVKM. The CDR3: CASRGLAGGETQYF. The CDR3 DNA reads as TGTGCCAGCAGGGGACTAGCGGGGGGGGAGACCCAGTACTTC.

This chain uses TRBV7-9 with TRBJ2-5, with 11 nucleotides matching TRBD2. V lost 5 bases to trimming and J lost 2 bases; unmatched junction nucleotides: 1. The germline CDR1 and CDR2 sequences are SEHNR and FQNEAQ (reference sequence). The CDR3 extends over 14 amino acids. The CDR3 reads CASSPSGGQETQYF. CDR3 DNA sequence: TGTGCCAGCAGCCCTAGCGGGGGGCAAGAGACCCAGTACTTC.

The chain is built from TRBV30 and TRBJ2-3; 11 bases agree with TRBD2. The CDR3 is 16 residues long. Unmatched junction bases numbered 9, after V lost 4 bases and J lost 3 bases. Germline assignment: CDR1 GTSNPN and CDR2 SVGIG (reference sequence). CDR3: CAWKRGLAGGTDTQYF. CDR3 in DNA: TGTGCCTGGAAAAGGGGGCTAGCGGGAGGAACAGATACGCAGTATTTT.

This chain joins TRBV9 and TRBJ2-6; tentative D call: TRBD1 (5 bases). Trimming removed 3 bases from V and 10 bases from J, with 14 bases in between. This CDR3 has 14 residues. Per germline, CDR1 SGDLS and CDR2 YYNGEE. CDR3 sequence (DNA): TGTGCCAGCAGCGAGCAGGGTCCGCTGAACGTCCTGACTTTC. As protein: CASSEQGPLNVLTF. The variable domain in full, with the rest retrieved from reference TRBV9 and TRBJ2-6, is DSGVTQTPKHLITATGQRVTLRCSPRSGDLSVYWYQQSLDQGLQFLIQYYNGEERAKGNILERFSAQQFPDLHSELNLSSLELGDSALYFCASSEQGPLNVLTFGAGSRLTVL.

The gene calls are TRBV7-9 and TRBJ2-2, with 8 bases matching TRBD2. Losses at the gene ends were 5 bases for V and 7 bases for J; bases not matched to a gene: 12. The CDR3 is 16 residues long. Per the germline V gene, CDR1 is SEHNR and CDR2 is FQNEAQ (reference sequence). The CDR3 nucleotides are TGTGCCAGCAGCCCCGGGGTAGCGGGACGGTTCGGGGAGCTGTTTTTT. Translated: CASSPGVAGRFGELFF.

In its sample, this clone was seen a few times. The rearrangement joins TRBV4-2 to TRBJ1-4, with 8 bases fitting TRBD1. This CDR3 has 18 amino acids. Germline CDR1 reads LGHNA; CDR2 reads YNFKEQ. Germline trimming cut 2 bases from V and 8 bases from J; bases unmatched to any gene: 16. The CDR3 sequence: CASSQNRGTQLAEEKLFF. The CDR3 bases are TGTGCCAGCAGCCAAAACAGGGGGACCCAACTTGCAGAGGAAAAACTGTTTTTT.

This chain joins TRBV7-3 and TRBJ1-1, with D unclear. The CDR3 extends over 14 amino acids. Germline CDR1 SGHTA, CDR2 FQGTGA. The V end was cut by 0 bases, the J end by 1 base, with 6 bases between. The CDR3 reads CASSLTAANTEAFF. The DNA of the CDR3 is TGTGCCAGCAGCTTAACGGCTGCGAACACTGAAGCTTTCTTT.

The V call is TRBV19, the J call TRBJ2-6, with D maybe TRBD1 (5 bases). The CDR3 has 15 amino acids. Trimming removed 3 bases from V and 2 bases from J, with 8 bases in between. Germline V lookup: CDR1 LNHDA, CDR2 SQIVND (reference sequence). The CDR3: CASSMGLPGANVLTF. The CDR3 DNA is TGTGCCAGTAGTATGGGGCTGCCTGGGGCCAACGTCCTGACTTTC.

The chain combines TRBV13 with TRBJ2-7; 10 bases fit TRBD1. The CDR3 is 15 amino acids. J gave up 5 bases and V 4 bases, and 8 bases lay outside the gene matches. CDR1 is PRHDT and CDR2 is FYEKMQ in the germline V gene (reference sequence). This CDR3 is CASSSAGTGVDEQYF. CDR3 bases: TGTGCCAGCAGCTCCGCCGGGACAGGGGTCGACGAGCAGTACTTC.

The J gene is TRBJ2-7, the V gene TRBV13; possibly TRBD1 for D (5 bases). V dropped 5 bases and J dropped 6 bases, with 20 bases sitting between them. Germline assignment: CDR1 PRHDT and CDR2 FYEKMQ (reference sequence). CDR3 length equals 15 residues. The CDR3 region is CASSPRSWGRGEQYF. CDR3 DNA: TGTGCCAGCAGCCCCCGAAGTTGGGGCAGAGGCGAGCAGTACTTC.

The V gene is TRBV7-9, the J gene TRBJ1-3; D not resolved. V was pared by 2 bases and J by 10 bases, with 6 bases between. CDR3 length: 11 amino acids. Per germline, CDR1 SEHNR and CDR2 FQNEAQ (reference sequence). The chain's CDR3 is CASSLQRTIYF. The CDR3 DNA sequence: TGTGCCAGCAGCTTACAGAGGACCATATATTTT.

V usage is TRBV6-5 and J usage is TRBJ1-2; weak D call: TRBD1 (5 bases). Per the germline V gene, CDR1 is MNHEY and CDR2 is SVGAGI. This CDR3 has 14 amino acids. Trimming removed 2 bases at V and 2 bases at J, with 9 bases between. CDR3 in DNA: TGTGCCAGCAGTTACGGACGGGGGAACTATGGCTACACCTTC. Encoded protein: CASSYGRGNYGYTF.